Described below is a single TCR beta chain sequence and its context. CDR3 length: 15 residues. Per the germline V gene, CDR1 is MDHEN and CDR2 is SYDVKM. V was shortened by 6 bases and J by 5 bases, with 18 bases between the two germline ends. TCRdb re-analysed the PCR reads in MiXCR, keeping a single row per CDR3 protein. This repertoire shows under 100,000 distinct CDR3 sequences, about 50% found once; its top ten account for roughly 9.1%. This sample was taken from a study of CDR3 diversity in severe acne. This chain uses TRBV28 with TRBJ2-3; D remains ambiguous. The specimen sequenced was blood. The sequence derives from a male donor in good health, serving as a control. The CDR3 DNA sequence: TGTGCCAGCAGCTTTACGACCGTTGACGAAGATACGCAGTATTTT. The encoded protein is CASSFTTVDEDTQYF.